These 28 T cell receptor beta chains were all obtained from the same sample, sequenced in a study of CD8 T cells in ankylosing spondylitis. General study results and limits: Made up of under ten highly homologous variants, a TCR beta motif appeared characteristic of ankylosing spondylitis blood.

TCRdb fed the 5' RACE reads into MiXCR, producing one record per CDR3 protein. Of 650,000 to 800,000 distinct CDR3 sequences in the sample, around 17% were seen once. These TCRs are of unknown antigen specificity. The sequenced sample consisted of blood, either unsorted or a sorted T cell fraction (not recorded which). The receptors come from a male donor with ankylosing spondylitis.

The genes are TRBV20-1 and TRBJ2-1; 9 nucleotides agree with TRBD2. CDR3 length equals 15 residues. Germline V lookup: CDR1 DFQATT, CDR2 SNEGSKA (reference sequence). V gave up 4 bases and J gave up 4 bases; unmatched junction bases: 8. CDR3 in DNA: TGCAGTGCTACCCCTATAGCGGGAGCATACAATGAGCAGTTCTTC. Translating it yields CSATPIAGAYNEQFF.

This clonotype was seen only a few times. The rearrangement uses TRBV2 and TRBJ1-5; 10 positions agree with TRBD1. V trimming: 5 bases; J trimming: 3 bases; junction bases outside the gene matches: 7. Germline CDR1 reads SNHLY; CDR2 reads FYNNEI. The CDR3 length is 16 residues. CDR3 DNA: TGTGCCAGCAGTAGGGACAGGGGTATAGTCAATCAGCCCCAGCATTTT. It codes for CASSRDRGIVNQPQHF.

V usage is TRBV19 and J usage is TRBJ1-3, with D uncertain. The V end was cut by 10 bases, the J end by 4 bases, with 20 bases between. The length of the CDR3 is 15 residues. From germline, CDR1 is LNHDA and CDR2 SQIVND (reference sequence). The CDR3 region is CATIGIQASGNTIYF. The CDR3 DNA reads as TGTGCCACCATCGGGATCCAGGCATCAGGAAACACCATATATTTT.

The sample holds a few counts of this clonotype. The V call is TRBV20-1, the J call TRBJ2-7; D is perhaps TRBD1 (6 bases). With 3 bases removed from V and 3 bases from J, the gap between germline ends came to 9 bases. From germline, CDR1 is DFQATT and CDR2 SNEGSKA (reference sequence). This CDR3 contains 12 residues. Here the CDR3 DNA reads TGCAGTGCTAGCGGCAGGGGCTACGAGCAGTACTTC. Translating it yields CSASGRGYEQYF.

The rearrangement joins TRBV6-1 to TRBJ1-1; D possibly corresponds to TRBD1 (6 bases). Per the germline V gene, CDR1 is MNHNS and CDR2 is SASEGT. The ends were cut back, 6 bases at V and 5 bases at J, with 16 bases in the middle. The CDR3 contains 14 residues. The CDR3 protein is CASRGGQGWTEAFF. In DNA form, the CDR3 reads TGTGCCAGCAGGGGGGGGCAGGGATGGACTGAAGCTTTCTTT.

The sample holds a few counts of this clonotype. The chain recombines TRBV12-3 or TRBV12-4 with TRBJ2-2; the D is unclear. The CDR3 has 19 amino acids. The V end lost 6 bases, the J end lost 2 bases, and 25 bases lay between the germline ends. CDR3 in DNA: TGTGCCAGCAGCCCACTTTGGGTGGGTCGAAGGGCCAACACCGGGGAGCTGTTTTTT. Translation: CASSPLWVGRRANTGELFF.

The V call is TRBV28, the J call TRBJ2-2, with 13 bases matching TRBD2. The trim removed 2 bases at V and 4 bases at J, leaving 4 bases unmatched. Germline V gene data show CDR1 as MDHEN and CDR2 as SYDVKM. There are 17 residues in the CDR3. The CDR3 protein is CASSLPGLAGVTGELFF. The CDR3 DNA is TGTGCCAGCAGTTTACCCGGACTAGCGGGAGTCACCGGGGAGCTGTTTTTT.

There are a few counts of this clonotype. The chain combines TRBV5-1 with TRBJ2-1, with TRBD2 matching over 7 bases. Looked up from germline, CDR1 is SGHRS and CDR2 is YFSETQ. Trimming cost V 8 bases and J 5 bases; bases outside gene matches: 13. CDR3 size: 15 residues. The CDR3, as DNA: TGCGCCAGTCAATTAAGCGGGGCCCTCCACAATGAGCAGTTCTTC. Translated: CASQLSGALHNEQFF.

This chain joins TRBV7-9 and TRBJ2-1; D unresolved. The V and J ends lost 5 bases and 8 bases respectively, with 19 bases between them. This CDR3 contains 15 residues. Germline V gene lookup returns CDR1 SEHNR and CDR2 FQNEAQ (reference sequence). Here the CDR3 reads CASSLGRTPTDEQFF. CDR3 nucleotide sequence: TGTGCCAGCAGCCTGGGCCGAACCCCTACGGATGAGCAGTTCTTC.

The CDR3 bases are TGTGCCAGCAGTTTTCGTACAACAGGATCCTCCTACGAGCAGTACTTC. It yields the protein CASSFRTTGSSYEQYF. The chain joins TRBV12-3 or TRBV12-4 to TRBJ2-7; TRBD1 is a possible D gene (5 bases). The CDR3 has 16 amino acids. Deletions cut 3 bases from V and 0 bases from J, with 15 bases between.

J is TRBJ1-1 and V is TRBV6-5; D remains unclear. V lost 2 bases to trimming and J lost 6 bases, with 19 bases between them. The CDR3 consists of 16 residues. CDR1 MNHEY and CDR2 SVGAGI come from the germline V gene. The CDR3 is CASSYESPRFQPEAFF. CDR3 bases: TGTGCCAGCAGTTACGAGAGTCCGCGATTTCAACCTGAAGCTTTCTTT.

The chain uses TRBV20-1 and TRBJ2-7; D is possibly TRBD2 (6 bases). Germline assignment: CDR1 DFQATT and CDR2 SNEGSKA (reference sequence). Between the trimmed V and J ends, which lost 0 bases and 4 bases, there was a span of 22 bases. This CDR3 region has 17 residues. For the CDR3, the DNA is TGCAGTGCTAGAGATCCCCGGGACTCCAGGAGTGTTTACGAGCAGTACTTC. Protein: CSARDPRDSRSVYEQYF.

This clonotype has more than one count but fewer than ten. In nucleotides, the CDR3 is TGTGCCAGCAGCTTAGCGATTGGGGGCACTGAAGCTTTCTTT. Protein product: CASSLAIGGTEAFF. The rearrangement uses TRBV7-8 and TRBJ1-1; tentative D call: TRBD1 (5 bases). The CDR3 is 14 residues long. CDR1 SGHVS and CDR2 FQNEAQ come from the germline V gene. Trimming removed 0 bases at V and 4 bases at J, with 9 bases between.

The chain combines TRBV20-1 with TRBJ2-3; D call uncertain. Germline V gene sequence: CDR1 DFQATT, CDR2 SNEGSKA (reference sequence). This CDR3 is 13 amino acids long. Trimming took off 6 bases at V and 5 bases at J, with 15 bases between the two ends. The CDR3: CSAEPPYGDTQYF. CDR3 nucleotides: TGCAGTGCCGAGCCCCCTTACGGAGATACGCAGTATTTT.

This chain connects TRBV2 to TRBJ2-7; the D call may be TRBD1 or TRBD2 (5 bases each). V lost 1 base and J 9 bases, leaving 16 bases between the germline ends. The germline V gene encodes CDR1 SNHLY and CDR2 FYNNEI. This CDR3 spans 14 amino acids. The CDR3 DNA follows: TGTGCCAGCAGTGAAGAATCGGTGGGACCTTGGCAGTACTTC. As protein: CASSEESVGPWQYF.

This clonotype was seen many times. This rearrangement joins TRBV5-1 to TRBJ2-5; no firm D call. The CDR3 has 13 amino acids. V was clipped by 0 bases and J by 3 bases, with 6 bases between them. CDR1 is SGHRS and CDR2 is YFSETQ in the germline V gene. DNA of the CDR3: TGCGCCAGCAGCTTGGTCACCGAAGAGACCCAGTACTTC. It is translated as CASSLVTEETQYF. Full variable domain (rest looked up from reference TRBV5-1 and TRBJ2-5): KAGVTQTPRYLIKTRGQQVTLSCSPISGHRSVSWYQQTPGQGLQFLFEYFSETQRNKGNFPGRFSGRQFSNSRSEMNVSTLELGDSALYLCASSLVTEETQYFGPGTRLLVL.

The rearrangement joins TRBV4-1 to TRBJ2-3; TRBD2 matches at 8 bases. The V segment lost 8 bases and the J segment 3 bases; nucleotides outside the gene matches: 13. Germline assignment: CDR1 MGHRA and CDR2 YSYEKL. The CDR3 covers 16 residues. The CDR3 loop is CASGGFSGTKTDTQYF. The CDR3 DNA reads TGCGCCAGCGGAGGCTTTAGCGGGACAAAGACAGATACGCAGTATTTT.

The CDR3 region is CASSYSAVNRGETQYF. The CDR3 nucleotides are TGTGCCAGCAGTTACTCCGCGGTTAACCGAGGGGAGACCCAGTACTTC. V gene TRBV6-2 or TRBV6-3 combines with J gene TRBJ2-5; TRBD2 is a possible D gene (5 bases). Germline V gives CDR1 MNHEY, CDR2 SVGEGT. Trimming removed 0 bases at V and 5 bases at J, with 16 bases between. The CDR3 runs to 16 residues.

This clonotype was observed many times. This chain links TRBV4-3 with TRBJ2-1; the match to TRBD1 covers 7 bases. V shed 0 bases, J shed 3 bases, and the junction held 2 bases outside the gene matches. CDR1 and CDR2 from the germline V gene are LGHNA and YSLEER. The CDR3 loop spans 15 amino acids. The CDR3 loop is CASSQETGIYNEQFF. Here the CDR3 DNA reads TGCGCCAGCAGCCAAGAGACAGGGATCTACAATGAGCAGTTCTTC.

The chain has TRBV7-3 and TRBJ2-2; 7 bases align to TRBD1. Per germline, CDR1 SGHTA and CDR2 FQGTGA. V lost 5 bases and J lost 6; bases outside the gene matches: 12. The CDR3 consists of 16 residues. CDR3 loop: CASSRTYRGNAGELFF. The CDR3 DNA reads TGTGCCAGCAGCCGTACTTACAGGGGTAACGCCGGGGAGCTGTTTTTT.

In this sample, this clonotype turned up a few times. This sequence joins TRBV3-1 and TRBJ2-5; TRBD2 agrees at 13 bases. CDR1 and CDR2 (germline): LGHDT, YNNKEL (reference sequence). The V gene end was trimmed by 4 bases and the J gene end by 5 bases; junction bases not matched to a gene: 13. The CDR3 is made up of 18 amino acids. CDR3 in amino acids: CASSPFSGTSGMGETQYF. CDR3 DNA sequence: TGTGCCAGCAGCCCCTTCTCCGGGACTAGCGGGATGGGGGAGACCCAGTACTTC.

This clonotype was seen more than once but under ten times. This chain links TRBV29-1 with TRBJ2-1, with 7 bases aligning to TRBD2. CDR1 is SQVTM and CDR2 is ANQGSEA in the germline V gene. V shed 4 bases and J 8 bases; nucleotides not matched to a gene: 8. The CDR3 totals 13 residues. The CDR3 loop reads CSVGVWAGDEQFF. CDR3 DNA sequence: TGCAGCGTTGGCGTGTGGGCGGGAGATGAGCAGTTCTTC.

Many counts were recorded for this clonotype. The V and J genes are TRBV29-1 and TRBJ1-1, with D uncertain. From germline, CDR1 is SQVTM and CDR2 ANQGSEA. The CDR3 is 10 amino acids. Trimming took off 5 bases at V and 0 bases at J, with 1 base between the two ends. CDR3 DNA sequence: TGCAGCGTTTTGAACACTGAAGCTTTCTTT. This sequence encodes CSVLNTEAFF. The variable domain in full, completed from reference TRBV29-1 and TRBJ1-1, reads SAVISQKPSRDICQRGTSLTIQCQVDSQVTMMFWYRQQPGQSLTLIATANQGSEATYESGFVIDKFPISRPNLTFSTLTVSNMSPEDSSIYLCSVLNTEAFFGQGTRLTVV.

A few counts support this clonotype. The V and J genes are TRBV4-2 and TRBJ2-2; 7 bases line up with TRBD2. Germline loops: CDR1 LGHNA, CDR2 YNFKEQ. J lost 1 base, V lost 0 bases, and 5 bases had no gene match. This CDR3 has 17 amino acids. The CDR3: CASSQDVGGGNTGELFF. In DNA, the CDR3 is TGTGCCAGCAGCCAAGATGTTGGCGGGGGGAACACCGGGGAGCTGTTTTTT.

This chain joins TRBV20-1 and TRBJ2-2, with D possibly called TRBD1 or TRBD2 (6 bases each). The CDR3 length is 15 residues. With 1 base removed from V and 4 bases from J, the gap between germline ends came to 13 bases. Germline V gene lookup returns CDR1 DFQATT and CDR2 SNEGSKA (reference sequence). CDR3 loop: CSARGPSGATGELFF. CDR3 sequence (DNA): TGCAGTGCTAGAGGGCCCTCGGGGGCCACCGGGGAGCTGTTTTTT.

This clonotype was seen a few times. This chain uses TRBV5-6 with TRBJ2-1; D remains ambiguous. V lost 1 base and J 8 bases, leaving 10 bases between the germline ends. CDR1 and CDR2 (germline): SGHDT, YYEEEE. The CDR3 has 13 residues. The CDR3 DNA reads TGTGCCAGCAGCTTGATCTCTATGGATGAGCAGTTCTTC. It yields the protein CASSLISMDEQFF.

There are a few counts of this clonotype. The chain links TRBV7-2 to TRBJ2-3; no clear D gene. Trimming removed 5 bases at V and 2 bases at J, with 11 bases between. Germline V gives CDR1 SGHTA, CDR2 FQGNSA. The CDR3 is made up of 14 amino acids. Written as DNA, the CDR3 is TGTGCCAGCAGCCCCGAGCAGCTCACAGATACGCAGTATTTT. Amino acids: CASSPEQLTDTQYF.

The chain carries TRBV9 and TRBJ2-2; maybe TRBD2 (5 bases). CDR3 length: 14 amino acids. The V gene lost 0 bases and the J gene lost 7 bases, with 10 bases spanning the gap. The V gene's germline CDR1 is SGDLS and CDR2 YYNGEE. CDR3 coding DNA: TGTGCCAGCAGCGTAGTGATGGGAGTCGGGGAGCTGTTTTTT. Translation gives CASSVVMGVGELFF.